This T cell receptor beta chain was recorded in a study of blood T cell repertoires in COVID-19. The V end lost 0 bases, the J end lost 0 bases, and 6 bases lay between the germline ends. The CDR3 spans 14 residues. Per the germline V gene, CDR1 is GTSNPN and CDR2 is SVGIG (reference sequence). The method was immunoSEQ multiplex PCR; TCRdb's version includes in-frame clones alone and lacks a portion of them. The sample yields about 310,000 clones, approximately 90% seen once. The sample taken for sequencing was PBMCs or T cells enriched from blood (not recorded which). V is TRBV30 and J is TRBJ1-3; D unclear. The source is a woman aged 40 to 49 who had recovered from COVID-19. For the CDR3, the DNA is TGTGCCTGGAGTGTACCTAGCTCTGGAAACACCATATATTTT. Protein: CAWSVPSSGNTIYF.